This T cell receptor (beta chain) was retrieved from a study of shared clonotypes between healthy human individuals. Germline CDR1 and CDR2: PRHDT and FYEKMQ (reference sequence). The CDR3 runs 16 residues. The junction had 6 bases not matched to a gene; V was cut back by 1 base and J by 2 bases. For each subset, genomic DNA was distributed in equal portions over several immunoSEQ plates. Per the original methods: Filtering differed since immunoSEQ provided only junctions, with no quality scores. The assay was immunoSEQ multiplex PCR, and TCRdb's table has in-frame clones only and misses some. V and J calls and clone size follow that table, whereas D and trimming were derived from the DNA. The repertoire holds about 2.2 million clones, under 95% seen once, with 1.5% to 2% in the top ten. Naive CD8 cells lacked CD45RO and underwent positive selection for CCR7, leaving out terminally differentiated effector memory CD45RA+ cells. Donors included only healthy HIV-negative adults lacking recent acute infections or vaccinations.

The rearrangement joins TRBV13 to TRBJ2-7; 9 bases agree with TRBD2. The sample comprised naive CD8+ T cells from PBMCs. The source of this sequence is a man aged 18-30 years in good health. Some clones in this sample may be carry-over from other donors' samples. This CDR3 reads CASSLVRAGGTYEQYF. The CDR3 DNA follows: TGTGCCAGCAGCTTAGTGCGAGCGGGAGGAACCTACGAGCAGTACTTC. The complete variable domain, with remaining parts taken from reference TRBV13 and TRBJ2-7, reads AAGVIQSPRHLIKEKRETATLKCYPIPRHDTVYWYQQGPGQDPQFLISFYEKMQSDKGSIPDRFSAQQFSDYHSELNMSSLELGDSALYFCASSLVRAGGTYEQYFGPGTRLTVT.